This is a list of T cell receptor beta chains from one sample in a study of T cells in Graves' hyperthyroidism and ophthalmopathy. From the multiplex PCR reads, TCRdb called clonotypes with MiXCR, one entry per CDR3 protein. The data show roughly 570,000 distinct CDR3 sequences, roughly 50% seen once. The material sequenced was peripheral blood or thyroid tissue (not recorded which). The receptors come from an adult woman with Graves' disease, either hyperthyroidism or ophthalmopathy (not recorded which). Each CDR3 is given with its conserved first and last residue. D genes are given only for firm matches. A row's size may be missing; if present it is once, few, many or a size class.

v_call: TRBV11-2
j_call: TRBJ1-1
clone_size: many
d_call: NA
cdr3_aa: CASSLFGTSGAFF
cdr3_nt: TGTGCCAGCAGCTTATTCGGAACAAGTGGAGCTTTCTTT

v_call: TRBV5-5
j_call: TRBJ1-5
clone_size: NA
d_call: NA
cdr3_aa: CASSLDRNDSNQPQHF
cdr3_nt: TGTGCCAGCAGCTTGGACAGGAACGATAGCAATCAGCCCCAGCATTTT

v_call: TRBV6-5
j_call: TRBJ2-7
clone_size: NA
d_call: NA
cdr3_aa: CASKLAVWSYEQYF
cdr3_nt: TGTGCCAGTAAGCTTGCCGTCTGGTCCTACGAGCAGTACTTC

v_call: TRBV10-3
j_call: TRBJ1-4
clone_size: once
d_call: NA
cdr3_aa: CAISEEGESEKLFF
cdr3_nt: TGTGCCATCAGTGAGGAGGGAGAATCTGAAAAACTGTTTTTT

v_call: TRBV7-9
j_call: TRBJ2-7
clone_size: few
d_call: NA
cdr3_aa: CASSPDNVYEQYF
cdr3_nt: TGTGCCAGCAGTCCTGACAACGTTTACGAGCAGTACTTC

v_call: TRBV11-2
j_call: TRBJ1-2
clone_size: many
d_call: TRBD1
cdr3_aa: CASSRRTGPYGYTF
cdr3_nt: TGTGCCAGCAGCAGAAGGACAGGGCCCTATGGCTACACCTTC

v_call: TRBV19
j_call: TRBJ1-6
clone_size: many
d_call: NA
cdr3_aa: CASSMRTAVYNSPLHF
cdr3_nt: TGTGCCAGTAGTATGCGGACAGCCGTCTATAATTCACCCCTCCACTTT

v_call: TRBV29-1
j_call: TRBJ2-5
clone_size: NA
d_call: TRBD2
cdr3_aa: CSARTSVETQYF
cdr3_nt: TGCAGCGCTCGGACTAGTGTCGAGACCCAGTACTTC

v_call: TRBV7-2
j_call: TRBJ2-3
clone_size: NA
d_call: NA
cdr3_aa: CAGSPRVTDTQYF
cdr3_nt: TGTGCCGGCAGCCCCCGCGTCACAGATACGCAGTATTTT

v_call: TRBV19
j_call: TRBJ1-2
clone_size: NA
d_call: NA
cdr3_aa: CASSIFGRNTNYGYTF
cdr3_nt: TGTGCCAGTAGTATATTCGGACGGAACACTAACTATGGCTACACCTTC

v_call: TRBV7-6
j_call: TRBJ2-7
clone_size: NA
d_call: NA
cdr3_aa: CASSKTTGTPYEQYF
cdr3_nt: TGTGCCAGCAGCAAGACGACAGGAACACCGTACGAGCAGTACTTC

v_call: TRBV6-1
j_call: TRBJ1-2
clone_size: NA
d_call: NA
cdr3_aa: CASSEVRRSYTF
cdr3_nt: TGTGCCAGCAGTGAAGTCCGCAGGAGCTACACCTTC

v_call: TRBV4-1
j_call: TRBJ1-1
clone_size: many
d_call: NA
cdr3_aa: CASSQVGLGQGAEAFF
cdr3_nt: TGCGCCAGCAGCCAAGTGGGCTTGGGGCAGGGTGCTGAAGCTTTCTTT

v_call: TRBV2
j_call: TRBJ1-5
clone_size: NA
d_call: TRBD1
cdr3_aa: CASSEDRTGRTQHF
cdr3_nt: TGTGCCAGCAGTGAGGACAGGACGGGGAGGACCCAGCATTTT

v_call: TRBV15
j_call: TRBJ2-7
clone_size: few
d_call: NA
cdr3_aa: CATSRVGVSDEQYF
cdr3_nt: TGTGCCACCAGCAGAGTTGGGGTTTCGGACGAGCAGTACTTC

v_call: TRBV7-9
j_call: TRBJ2-7
clone_size: NA
d_call: NA
cdr3_aa: CASSLGRGHEQYF
cdr3_nt: TGTGCCAGCAGCTTGGGCAGGGGCCACGAGCAGTACTTC

v_call: TRBV11-2
j_call: TRBJ2-5
clone_size: many
d_call: NA
cdr3_aa: CASSKGPSETQYF
cdr3_nt: TGTGCCAGCAGTAAAGGGCCCTCGGAGACCCAGTACTTC

v_call: TRBV2
j_call: TRBJ2-2
clone_size: few
d_call: NA
cdr3_aa: CASGEGETGELFF
cdr3_nt: TGTGCCAGCGGAGAGGGGGAAACCGGGGAGCTGTTTTTT

v_call: TRBV7-2
j_call: TRBJ2-7
clone_size: few
d_call: NA
cdr3_aa: CASQWGPSSYEQYF
cdr3_nt: TGTGCCAGCCAATGGGGCCCCAGCTCCTACGAGCAGTACTTC

v_call: TRBV4-1
j_call: TRBJ1-4
clone_size: NA
d_call: NA
cdr3_aa: CASSQDRGGADLFF
cdr3_nt: TGCGCCAGCAGCCAAGATCGGGGGGGCGCGGACCTGTTTTTT

v_call: TRBV5-1
j_call: TRBJ1-2
clone_size: many
d_call: NA
cdr3_aa: CASSLDGTAGYTF
cdr3_nt: TGCGCCAGCAGCTTGGATGGAACAGCCGGCTACACCTTC

v_call: TRBV15
j_call: TRBJ1-5
clone_size: NA
d_call: TRBD1
cdr3_aa: CATSRTDRGNQPQHF
cdr3_nt: TGTGCCACCAGCAGAACGGACAGGGGTAATCAGCCCCAGCATTTT

v_call: TRBV10-3
j_call: TRBJ2-5
clone_size: many
d_call: NA
cdr3_aa: CAISDHGLRETQYF
cdr3_nt: TGTGCCATCAGTGATCACGGGCTTCGGGAGACCCAGTACTTC

v_call: TRBV10-3
j_call: TRBJ2-3
clone_size: many
d_call: NA
cdr3_aa: CAIRGGPQGTDTQYF
cdr3_nt: TGTGCCATCAGGGGCGGTCCACAGGGAACAGATACGCAGTATTTT

v_call: TRBV10-3
j_call: TRBJ2-7
clone_size: NA
d_call: NA
cdr3_aa: CATRDNIYEQYF
cdr3_nt: TGTGCCACCCGGGACAATATCTACGAGCAGTACTTC

v_call: TRBV19
j_call: TRBJ2-6
clone_size: NA
d_call: TRBD1
cdr3_aa: CASSRQGRVTEAF
cdr3_nt: TGTGCCAGTAGTAGACAGGGTAGGGTCACTGAAGCTTTC

v_call: TRBV5-1
j_call: TRBJ2-7
clone_size: NA
d_call: NA
cdr3_aa: CASSSAVDGYEQYF
cdr3_nt: TGCGCCAGCAGCTCGGCTGTAGACGGCTACGAGCAGTACTTC

v_call: TRBV29-1
j_call: TRBJ1-2
clone_size: NA
d_call: TRBD1
cdr3_aa: CSVRKGSGTGEGGYTF
cdr3_nt: TGCAGCGTTCGAAAGGGGTCCGGGACAGGGGAAGGTGGCTACACCTTC

v_call: TRBV7-9
j_call: TRBJ1-1
clone_size: many
d_call: NA
cdr3_aa: CASSLVRIMNTEAFF
cdr3_nt: TGTGCCAGCAGCTTAGTAAGGATAATGAACACTGAAGCTTTCTTT

v_call: TRBV7-8
j_call: TRBJ2-7
clone_size: few
d_call: TRBD2
cdr3_aa: CASSLLRLAVSYEQYF
cdr3_nt: TGTGCCAGCAGTTTACTCAGACTAGCGGTATCCTACGAGCAGTACTTC

v_call: TRBV7-2
j_call: TRBJ2-6
clone_size: NA
d_call: NA
cdr3_aa: CASSSRRVSGANVLTF
cdr3_nt: TGTGCCAGCAGCTCCCGACGGGTCTCTGGAGCCAACGTCCTGACTTTC

v_call: TRBV6-5
j_call: TRBJ2-7
clone_size: many
d_call: NA
cdr3_aa: CASSYSMLALLYEQYF
cdr3_nt: TGTGCCAGCAGTTACTCGATGCTAGCGCTCCTCTACGAGCAGTACTTC

v_call: TRBV7-8
j_call: TRBJ2-2
clone_size: many
d_call: TRBD2
cdr3_aa: CASITGIRTSGTFTGELFF
cdr3_nt: TGTGCCAGCATCACAGGGATTAGGACTAGCGGGACATTCACCGGGGAGCTGTTTTTT

v_call: TRBV2
j_call: TRBJ1-6
clone_size: NA
d_call: NA
cdr3_aa: CASFSRAFVDSPLHF
cdr3_nt: TGTGCCAGCTTTTCCAGGGCGTTTGTTGACTCACCCCTCCACTTT

v_call: TRBV28
j_call: TRBJ2-7
clone_size: NA
d_call: TRBD1
cdr3_aa: CASSLPDRLYEQYF
cdr3_nt: TGTGCCAGCAGTTTACCGGACAGGCTCTACGAGCAGTACTTC

v_call: TRBV2
j_call: TRBJ1-1
clone_size: NA
d_call: NA
cdr3_aa: CASSIHRDTEASF
cdr3_nt: TGTGCCAGCAGTATTCACAGGGACACTGAGGCTTCCTTT

v_call: TRBV4-1
j_call: TRBJ1-2
clone_size: few
d_call: NA
cdr3_aa: CASSQVGSYGYTF
cdr3_nt: TGCGCCAGCAGCCAAGTGGGGAGCTATGGCTACACCTTC

v_call: TRBV7-6
j_call: TRBJ1-2
clone_size: NA
d_call: TRBD1
cdr3_aa: CASSLLGQGGGYTF
cdr3_nt: TGTGCCAGCAGCTTACTCGGACAGGGAGGCGGCTACACCTTC

v_call: TRBV7-2
j_call: TRBJ1-2
clone_size: NA
d_call: TRBD1
cdr3_aa: CASSPGQVYGYTF
cdr3_nt: TGTGCCAGCAGCCCGGGACAGGTATATGGCTACACCTTC

v_call: TRBV10-2
j_call: TRBJ1-5
clone_size: few
d_call: TRBD1
cdr3_aa: CASSWTGRNQPQHF
cdr3_nt: TGCGCCAGCAGTTGGACAGGCCGCAATCAGCCCCAGCATTTT

v_call: TRBV7-9
j_call: TRBJ1-6
clone_size: many
d_call: NA
cdr3_aa: CAPDGPLHF
cdr3_nt: TGTGCCCCAGATGGCCCCCTCCACTTT

v_call: TRBV7-3
j_call: TRBJ1-1
clone_size: many
d_call: NA
cdr3_aa: CASSSQWNTEAFF
cdr3_nt: TGTGCCAGCAGCTCCCAGTGGAACACTGAAGCTTTCTTT

v_call: TRBV7-2
j_call: TRBJ1-5
clone_size: NA
d_call: NA
cdr3_aa: CASSSRLGPQHF
cdr3_nt: TGTGCCAGCAGCTCTAGGTTAGGGCCCCAGCATTTT

v_call: TRBV11-1
j_call: TRBJ2-2
clone_size: NA
d_call: NA
cdr3_aa: CAGWLTLAYRTGELFF
cdr3_nt: TGTGCCGGCTGGCTCACCTTAGCTTACCGCACCGGGGAGCTGTTTTTT

v_call: TRBV20-1
j_call: TRBJ2-5
clone_size: NA
d_call: TRBD2
cdr3_aa: CSARDLAGRETQYF
cdr3_nt: TGCAGTGCTAGGGATCTAGCGGGACGAGAGACCCAGTACTTC

v_call: TRBV11-2
j_call: TRBJ1-1
clone_size: many
d_call: NA
cdr3_aa: CASSLLRVTEAFF
cdr3_nt: TGTGCCAGCAGCTTATTGAGGGTTACTGAAGCTTTCTTT

v_call: TRBV4-1
j_call: TRBJ2-5
clone_size: NA
d_call: NA
cdr3_aa: CASSQGLRTQYF
cdr3_nt: TGCGCCAGCAGCCAAGGTCTCCGGACCCAGTACTTC

v_call: TRBV10-3
j_call: TRBJ2-5
clone_size: NA
d_call: NA
cdr3_aa: CAISVDIRSLETQYF
cdr3_nt: TGTGCCATCAGTGTGGACATACGGTCTTTGGAGACCCAGTACTTC

v_call: TRBV28
j_call: TRBJ1-5
clone_size: NA
d_call: NA
cdr3_aa: CASRHLGVINQPQHF
cdr3_nt: TGTGCCAGCAGGCACTTAGGCGTTATCAATCAGCCCCAGCATTTT

v_call: TRBV10-3
j_call: TRBJ1-1
clone_size: NA
d_call: TRBD1
cdr3_aa: CAISESGQGALAFF
cdr3_nt: TGTGCCATCAGTGAGTCGGGACAGGGGGCTTTGGCTTTCTTT

v_call: TRBV6-1
j_call: TRBJ2-2
clone_size: few
d_call: NA
cdr3_aa: CASSLRIPNTGELFF
cdr3_nt: TGTGCCAGCAGTCTGCGTATCCCGAACACCGGGGAGCTGTTTTTT

v_call: TRBV9
j_call: TRBJ1-2
clone_size: NA
d_call: NA
cdr3_aa: CASSVAGGYDYTF
cdr3_nt: TGTGCCAGCAGCGTAGCGGGGGGCTACGACTACACCTTC

v_call: TRBV5-1
j_call: TRBJ2-5
clone_size: many
d_call: NA
cdr3_aa: CARRQDSNQETQYF
cdr3_nt: TGCGCCAGGAGGCAAGACAGCAATCAAGAGACCCAGTACTTC

v_call: TRBV10-3
j_call: TRBJ2-5
clone_size: NA
d_call: TRBD1
cdr3_aa: CAISAWDSRETQYF
cdr3_nt: TGTGCCATCAGTGCCTGGGACAGCAGAGAGACCCAGTACTTC

v_call: TRBV7-9
j_call: TRBJ1-4
clone_size: many
d_call: NA
cdr3_aa: CASTIIGSTDEKLFF
cdr3_nt: TGTGCCAGCACCATCATCGGCAGCACCGATGAAAAACTGTTTTTT